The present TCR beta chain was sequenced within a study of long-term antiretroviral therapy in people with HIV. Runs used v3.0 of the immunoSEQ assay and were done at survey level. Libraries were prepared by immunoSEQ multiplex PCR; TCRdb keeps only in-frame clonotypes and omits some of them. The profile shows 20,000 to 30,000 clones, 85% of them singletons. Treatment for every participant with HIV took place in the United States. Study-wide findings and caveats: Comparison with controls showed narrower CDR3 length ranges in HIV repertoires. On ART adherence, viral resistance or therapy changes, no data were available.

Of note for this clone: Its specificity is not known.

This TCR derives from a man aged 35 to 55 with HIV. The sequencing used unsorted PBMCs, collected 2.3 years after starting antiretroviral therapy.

CDR3 coding DNA: TGTGCCAGTAGTACAGGGACCAACTACAATGAGCAGTTCTTC. This gives the protein CASSTGTNYNEQFF. The J gene is TRBJ2-1, the V gene TRBV19; D might be TRBD1 or TRBD2, each matching 5 bases. The CDR3 spans 14 residues. Germline values: CDR1 LNHDA, CDR2 SQIVND (reference sequence). Trimming took off 4 bases at V and 3 bases at J, with 10 bases between the two ends.